Here is one T cell receptor (beta chain) with its context. The antigen is unknown. This entry belongs to a study of STAT3 mutations in large granular lymphocyte leukemia. Study in general: Among longitudinally sequenced T-LGLL patients, roughly half had canonical activating STAT3 mutations detected. Overall study results and limits: Every T-cell large granular lymphocyte leukemia patient had at least one immunodominant TCR beta clonotype. Some patients had persisting codominant clonotypes that could mask small clones.

V was clipped by 0 bases and J by 10 bases, with 12 bases between them. This CDR3 contains 12 residues. CDR1 and CDR2 from the germline V gene are GTSNPN and SVGIG (reference sequence). Tens of thousands of productive templates were obtained per sample on average. Sequenced by immunoSEQ multiplex PCR; TCRdb stores in-frame clones only, minus some. This table has approximately 42,000 clones, approximately 78% appearing once. The chain couples TRBV30 to TRBJ1-1; D uncertain. The sample was PBMCs. This sequence originates from a human donor with T large granular lymphocyte leukemia. Some clones in this sample may be carry-over from other donors' samples. CDR3 protein: CAWSVRQARAFF. In DNA, the CDR3 is TGTGCCTGGAGTGTACGGCAGGCGAGAGCTTTCTTT.